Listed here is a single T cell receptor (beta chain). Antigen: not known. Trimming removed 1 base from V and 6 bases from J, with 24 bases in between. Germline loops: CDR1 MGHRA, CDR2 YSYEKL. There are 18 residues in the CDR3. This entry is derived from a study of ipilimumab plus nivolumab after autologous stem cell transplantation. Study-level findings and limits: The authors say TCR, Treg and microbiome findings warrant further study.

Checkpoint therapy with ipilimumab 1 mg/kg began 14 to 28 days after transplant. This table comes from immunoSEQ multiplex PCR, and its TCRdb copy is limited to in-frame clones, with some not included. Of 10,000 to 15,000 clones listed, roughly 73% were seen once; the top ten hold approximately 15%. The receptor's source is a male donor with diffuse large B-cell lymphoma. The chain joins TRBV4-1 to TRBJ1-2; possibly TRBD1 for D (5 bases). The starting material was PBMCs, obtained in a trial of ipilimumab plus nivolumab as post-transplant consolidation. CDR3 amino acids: CASSQGAWPGGKGDGYTF. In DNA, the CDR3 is TGCGCCAGCAGCCAAGGGGCCTGGCCGGGAGGGAAAGGGGATGGCTACACCTTC.